Presented here are 20 T cell receptor beta chains from one specimen sequenced in a study of cytotoxic CD8 clonotypes in ibrutinib-treated CLL. Measured with immunoSEQ multiplex PCR; TCRdb has only the in-frame clones, and not every one. The sample records 120,000 to 150,000 clones, 70% to 80% being singletons. Sequences were derived from PBMCs, sampled after 12 months of ibrutinib treatment. These receptors were taken from a human donor with chronic lymphocytic leukemia.

V is TRBV4-1 and J is TRBJ2-5, with 9 bases matching TRBD2. Germline V gene lookup returns CDR1 MGHRA and CDR2 YSYEKL. The CDR3 consists of 15 residues. The junction had 8 bases not matched to a gene; V was cut back by 4 bases and J by 5 bases. The chain's CDR3 is CASSRNLAGVETQYF. CDR3 DNA: TGCGCCAGCAGCCGTAACTTAGCGGGGGTGGAGACCCAGTACTTC.

The chain links TRBV21-1 to TRBJ2-7; TRBD1 is the table's D call, not checked against the DNA. TRBV21-1 is tagged as a pseudogene. This CDR3 contains 16 residues. CDR3 DNA: TGTGCCAGCAGCAAACCGTGGGGGGGACAGGGCTACGAGCAGTACTTC. Amino acid sequence: CASSKPWGGQGYEQYF.

V usage is TRBV2 and J usage is TRBJ2-5; D is unclear. The CDR3 consists of 13 residues. V lost 4 bases, J lost 2 bases, and 8 bases lay in between. Germline CDR1 and CDR2: SNHLY and FYNNEI. Here the CDR3 reads CASSGLGQETQYF. The CDR3, as DNA: TGTGCCAGCAGTGGTTTAGGACAAGAGACCCAGTACTTC.

This clone was seen only a few times. The V call is TRBV4-1, the J call TRBJ2-7, with D unresolved. Deletions cut 1 base from V and 1 base from J, with 8 bases between. The CDR3 has 14 amino acids. In germline, CDR1 is MGHRA, CDR2 YSYEKL. CDR3 amino acids: CASSQVVGSYEQYF. In nucleotides, the CDR3 is TGCGCCAGCAGCCAAGTGGTAGGGTCCTACGAGCAGTACTTC.

The rearrangement uses TRBV14 and TRBJ2-1; the D gene is possibly TRBD2 (5 bases). Germline assignment: CDR1 SGHDN and CDR2 FVKESK. Trimming took 2 bases from V and 0 from J, leaving 11 bases between them. The CDR3 is made up of 16 amino acids. CDR3 in amino acids: CASSQTDWSSYNEQFF. CDR3 coding DNA: TGTGCCAGCAGCCAAACGGACTGGAGCTCCTACAATGAGCAGTTCTTC.

The chain couples TRBV2 to TRBJ2-1; D gene uncertain. The CDR3 is 12 residues long. Germline V gene sequence: CDR1 SNHLY, CDR2 FYNNEI. V lost 6 bases to trimming and J lost 15 bases, with 18 bases between them. CDR3 in amino acids: CASRAETFGGFF. CDR3 nucleotide sequence: TGTGCCAGCAGGGCGGAAACTTTCGGCGGGTTCTTC.

This chain links TRBV29-1 with TRBJ2-7, with D unclear. Germline loops: CDR1 SQVTM, CDR2 ANQGSEA. The CDR3 is 13 amino acids. V lost 6 bases and J lost 0, with 12 bases in between. CDR3 sequence (DNA): TGCAGCGTGGTCCCAGGTGGCTCCTACGAGCAGTACTTC. Encoded protein: CSVVPGGSYEQYF.

This clone was seen just once. The chain combines TRBV28 with TRBJ2-7; D remains ambiguous. This CDR3 is 13 amino acids long. V shed 3 bases and J shed 3 bases, with 9 bases lying between them. Germline CDR1 is MDHEN and CDR2 is SYDVKM. The CDR3 loop reads CASSFPQFYEQYF. In DNA form, the CDR3 reads TGTGCCAGCAGTTTTCCGCAGTTCTACGAGCAGTACTTC.

V usage is TRBV12-5 and J usage is TRBJ2-2, with D perhaps matching TRBD2 (6 bases). CDR1 and CDR2 from the germline V gene are LGHNT and FRNRAP. Trimming shortened V by 0 bases and J by 8 bases, and 16 bases separated the two germline ends. The CDR3 has 16 amino acids. The CDR3 coding sequence is TGTGCTAGTGGTTTGGTAACTACTAGCTTTATTGGGGAGCTGTTTTTT. The encoded protein is CASGLVTTSFIGELFF.

The chain uses TRBV21-1 and TRBJ2-5; the listed D gene, TRBD1, was not tested against the DNA. TRBV21-1 is marked as a pseudogene. The CDR3 contains 14 residues. The DNA for the CDR3 is TGTGCCAGCAGCAATCTAGAGACAGGGGAGACCCAGTACTTC. It encodes CASSNLETGETQYF.

V is TRBV7-9 and J is TRBJ2-3, with D possibly matching TRBD1 (5 bases). CDR1 and CDR2 (germline): SEHNR, FQNEAQ (reference sequence). V lost 6 bases and J 5 bases, leaving 9 bases between the germline ends. CDR3 size: 12 residues. DNA of the CDR3: TGTGCCAGCAGTCGACAGCTAGATACGCAGTATTTT. It is translated as CASSRQLDTQYF. The variable domain in full, completed from reference TRBV7-9 and TRBJ2-3, reads DTGVSQNPRHKITKRGQNVTFRCDPISEHNRLYWYRQTLGQGPEFLTYFQNEAQLEKSRLLSDRFSAERPKGSFSTLEIQRTEQGDSAMYLCASSRQLDTQYFGPGTRLTVL.

The chain combines TRBV6-1 with TRBJ1-5; 7 bases align to TRBD1. Unmatched junction bases numbered 10, after V lost 11 bases and J lost 3 bases. The CDR3 consists of 14 residues. Per germline, CDR1 MNHNS and CDR2 SASEGT. In nucleotides, the CDR3 is TGTGCCGGATCTAGACAGGGTTACAATCAGCCCCAGCATTTT. The encoded protein is CAGSRQGYNQPQHF.

V is TRBV30 and J is TRBJ2-7; no firm D call. The V end was cut by 5 bases, the J end by 0 bases, with 8 bases between. The CDR3 extends over 12 amino acids. The V gene's germline CDR1 is GTSNPN and CDR2 SVGIG (reference sequence). The CDR3 region has the DNA TGTGCCTGGCAGAAGAGCTCCTACGAGCAGTACTTC. It specifies CAWQKSSYEQYF.

This rearrangement joins TRBV15 to TRBJ2-1, with 10 bases that match TRBD1. V shed 1 base, J shed 7 bases, and the junction held 22 bases outside the gene matches. This CDR3 contains 21 residues. Germline-derived CDR1 and CDR2 are LNHNV and YYDKDF (reference sequence). DNA for the CDR3: TGTGCCACCAGCAGAGGCCGGTGGCATTCGACAGGGGGCGGTTTAAGAAATGAGCAGTTCTTC. Amino acid sequence: CATSRGRWHSTGGGLRNEQFF.

This sequence joins TRBV18 and TRBJ1-3; D not certain. Trimming shortened V by 3 bases and J by 1 base, and 10 bases separated the two germline ends. The CDR3 has 15 amino acids. Looked up from germline, CDR1 is KGHSH and CDR2 is LQKENI. CDR3: CASSPPTGSGNTIYF. DNA for the CDR3: TGTGCCAGCTCACCTCCCACGGGGTCTGGAAACACCATATATTTT.

Concerning this clone: Relative to the germline gene, one junction end is altered; a read error may explain this. The J gene is TRBJ1-5, the V gene TRBV30; 7 positions agree with TRBD1. The CDR3 has 13 residues. CDR1 is GTSNPN and CDR2 is SVGIG in the germline V gene (reference sequence). The CDR3 protein is CAWSGTGDHPQHF. As DNA, the CDR3 is TGTGCCTGGAGTGGGACAGGCGATCATCCCCAGCATTTT.

The V gene is TRBV27, the J gene TRBJ2-1; D not certain. CDR1 and CDR2 from the germline V gene are MNHEY and SMNVEV (reference sequence). V lost 6 bases and J 3 bases, leaving 9 bases between the germline ends. This CDR3 is built from 13 residues. In DNA, the CDR3 is TGTGCCAGCAGCCCCGATTTCTACAATGAGCAGTTCTTC. This codes for CASSPDFYNEQFF.

The rearrangement joins TRBV7-9 to TRBJ1-6; 7 positions agree with TRBD1. V shed 2 bases, J shed 7 bases, and the junction held 8 bases outside the gene matches. This CDR3 comprises 16 residues. Germline CDR1 is SEHNR and CDR2 is FQNEAQ (reference sequence). In DNA, the CDR3 is TGTGCCAGCAGCTTAAGCTTGGTACAGGGGAATTCACCCCTCCACTTT. This encodes CASSLSLVQGNSPLHF.

The V and J genes are TRBV19 and TRBJ1-3; no firm D call. The CDR3 contains 15 residues. Germline assignment: CDR1 LNHDA and CDR2 SQIVND (reference sequence). Between the trimmed V and J ends, which lost 7 bases and 1 base, there was a span of 14 bases. The CDR3 sequence is CASTVSERSGNTIYF. CDR3 nucleotides: TGTGCCAGTACCGTAAGTGAGAGGTCTGGAAACACCATATATTTT. The whole variable domain, filled in from reference TRBV19 and TRBJ1-3, reads DGGITQSPKYLFRKEGQNVTLSCEQNLNHDAMYWYRQDPGQGLRLIYYSQIVNDFQKGDIAEGYSVSREKKESFPLTVTSAQKNPTAFYLCASTVSERSGNTIYFGEGSWLTVV.

The genes are TRBV5-1 and TRBJ1-1; TRBD1 might be the D (5 bases). Trimming pared 3 bases from V and 0 bases from J, leaving 9 bases between. CDR1 and CDR2 (germline): SGHRS, YFSETQ. The CDR3 is 14 amino acids. The CDR3 reads CASSSTGLNTEAFF. CDR3 in DNA: TGCGCCAGCAGCTCAACAGGATTGAACACTGAAGCTTTCTTT.